What follows are 29 T cell receptor beta chains derived from one specimen sequenced in a study of blood T cells in healthy people across ages. Then a second PCR, running about 6 to 12 cycles, was carried out with a sample-barcoded 5' primer and a J-beta primer mix. TCRdb called the 5' RACE reads again in MiXCR, with one record for every CDR3 protein. Counted here are about 640,000 distinct CDR3 sequences, 58% occurring once; the ten biggest clones make up over 35%. The sample comprised blood. Source of these receptors: a man aged 55 to 69 in good health.

The chain carries TRBV4-1 and TRBJ2-7, with 10 bases fitting TRBD1. With 1 base clipped from V and 3 bases from J, the junction kept 6 bases outside the gene matches. The germline V gene encodes CDR1 MGHRA and CDR2 YSYEKL. The CDR3 runs 16 residues. The CDR3 loop reads CASSQADRGALYEQYF. The CDR3 DNA reads TGCGCCAGCAGCCAAGCGGACAGGGGGGCCCTCTACGAGCAGTACTTC.

This chain uses TRBV7-8 with TRBJ2-7; 14 bases align to TRBD2. J was trimmed by 3 bases and V by 1 base; bases with no gene match: 8. The germline V gene has CDR1 SGHVS and CDR2 FQNEAQ. The CDR3 runs to 18 residues. CDR3 region: CASSLGGLAGARSYEQYF. The DNA of the CDR3 is TGTGCCAGCAGCTTAGGGGGACTAGCGGGGGCCAGAAGCTACGAGCAGTACTTC.

V usage is TRBV5-4 and J usage is TRBJ1-2, with D hard to call. Germline CDR1 and CDR2: SGHNT and YYREEE (reference sequence). V lost 0 bases, J lost 5 bases, and 11 bases lay in between. The CDR3 length is 14 residues. In DNA form, the CDR3 reads TGTGCCAGCAGCTTGGACACCCTTGGGTATGGCTACACCTTC. Its translation: CASSLDTLGYGYTF.

This clonotype was detected only a few times. The chain is built from TRBV2 and TRBJ1-6; the D gene is possibly TRBD1 (5 bases). This CDR3 region has 13 residues. V dropped 9 bases and J dropped 0 bases, with 6 bases sitting between them. Germline V gene sequence: CDR1 SNHLY, CDR2 FYNNEI. CDR3 sequence (DNA): TGTGCCAGTGACAGCTCCTATAATTCACCCCTCCACTTT. This codes for CASDSSYNSPLHF.

This clonotype was recorded a few times. The V and J genes are TRBV29-1 and TRBJ1-2; TRBD1 aligns across 9 bases. Germline V gene lookup returns CDR1 SQVTM and CDR2 ANQGSEA. The CDR3 length is 13 residues. After removal of 7 bases from V and 2 bases from J, the junction contained 5 bases not matched to a gene. CDR3 coding DNA: TGCAGCGCAGAAGACAGGGGGAACTATGGCTACACCTTC. It encodes CSAEDRGNYGYTF.

This chain connects TRBV7-2 to TRBJ1-6; maybe TRBD1 (6 bases). This CDR3 has 12 amino acids. V shed 5 bases and J shed 18 bases, with 17 bases lying between them. CDR1 SGHTA and CDR2 FQGNSA come from the germline V gene. CDR3 nucleotide sequence: TGTGCCAGCAGCCCTTCGACGGGGGCCCACCACTTT. Translated: CASSPSTGAHHF.

V and J are TRBV2 and TRBJ2-1; 8 bases are a match to TRBD1. The CDR3 is 14 amino acids. J lost 8 bases, V lost 6 bases, and 9 bases had no gene match. The germline CDR1 and CDR2 sequences are SNHLY and FYNNEI. The DNA of the CDR3 is TGTGCCAGCAGAAGCACAGGGGGAAACTATGAGCAGTTCTTC. Protein: CASRSTGGNYEQFF.

This clonotype was picked up a small number of times. The rearrangement joins TRBV10-3 to TRBJ2-1; 10 nucleotides match TRBD2. The germline V gene has CDR1 ENHRY and CDR2 SYGVKD. J lost 4 bases, V lost 8 bases, and 2 bases had no gene match. The CDR3 has 13 amino acids. CDR3 bases: TGTGCCATCTTAGCGGGGGGATACAATGAGCAGTTCTTC. Translating it yields CAILAGGYNEQFF.

V gene TRBV5-1 combines with J gene TRBJ2-1; the match to TRBD2 covers 11 bases. The CDR3 extends over 16 amino acids. V shed 4 bases, J shed 8 bases, and the junction held 11 bases outside the gene matches. Germline V gene sequence: CDR1 SGHRS, CDR2 YFSETQ. CDR3 sequence (DNA): TGCGCCAGCAGCACGGGGAATAGCGGGGGGGCTGATGAGCAGTTCTTC. Translating it yields CASSTGNSGGADEQFF.

The CDR3 DNA reads as TGTGCCAGCAGTTTAAAGGACAGGACCTACGAGCAGTACTTC. Translated: CASSLKDRTYEQYF. The chain carries TRBV27 and TRBJ2-7; 7 bases map to TRBD1. This CDR3 is built from 14 residues. Per the germline V gene, CDR1 is MNHEY and CDR2 is SMNVEV (reference sequence). V was pared by 2 bases and J by 2 bases, with 3 bases of the junction left unmatched.

V usage is TRBV6-5 and J usage is TRBJ2-7; 7 bases agree with TRBD1. The V gene's germline CDR1 is MNHEY and CDR2 SVGAGI. V shed 6 bases, J shed 9 bases, and the junction held 14 bases outside the gene matches. This CDR3 has 14 residues. The CDR3 region has the DNA TGTGCCAGCAGGCCCGACAGGGCCAACCGACGGCAGTACTTC. Encoded protein: CASRPDRANRRQYF.

The chain joins TRBV12-3 or TRBV12-4 to TRBJ2-2; D is unresolved. The V and J ends lost 2 bases and 3 bases respectively, with 10 bases between them. The CDR3 extends over 15 amino acids. This chain's CDR3 is CASSLSSLDTGELFF. CDR3 sequence (DNA): TGTGCCAGCAGTTTATCCAGTCTGGACACCGGGGAGCTGTTTTTT.

This clonotype has more than one count but fewer than ten. The V gene is TRBV20-1, the J gene TRBJ2-4; D perhaps matches TRBD2 (6 bases). The CDR3 consists of 16 residues. The V gene's germline CDR1 is DFQATT and CDR2 SNEGSKA (reference sequence). V lost 0 bases and J lost 5, with 17 bases in between. CDR3 sequence: CSARDPASDQQNIQYF. The CDR3 DNA reads TGCAGTGCTAGAGATCCGGCTAGCGATCAACAAAACATTCAGTACTTC.

This clonotype turned up a few times. The CDR3 is CASSQEAKETQYF. The CDR3, as DNA: TGTGCCAGCAGCCAAGAAGCGAAAGAGACCCAGTACTTC. The rearrangement uses TRBV3-1 and TRBJ2-5; D remains ambiguous. CDR3 length equals 13 residues. V was shortened by 0 bases and J by 3 bases, with 5 bases between the two germline ends. Germline V gene lookup returns CDR1 LGHDT and CDR2 YNNKEL (reference sequence).

The chain joins TRBV18 to TRBJ2-3, with 8 bases fitting TRBD2. This CDR3 contains 15 residues. J gave up 2 bases and V 4 bases, and 5 bases lay outside the gene matches. Looked up from germline, CDR1 is KGHSH and CDR2 is LQKENI. Here the CDR3 DNA reads TGTGCCAGCTCACTTAGCGGGGCTTACACAGATACGCAGTATTTT. Encoded protein: CASSLSGAYTDTQYF.

On this clonotype: Germline is not matched at one junction end, which may reflect a read error. CDR3 sequence (DNA): TGTGCCAGCAGCTCTACAGGGGGCTCCTACAATGAGCAGTACTTC. Amino acid sequence: CASSSTGGSYNEQYF. V and J are TRBV5-1 and TRBJ2-1, with 9 nucleotides matching TRBD1. The end of the DNA fits TRBJ2-7 better, so the J call may be wrong. CDR3 length equals 15 residues. In germline, CDR1 is SGHRS, CDR2 YFSETQ.

The chain joins TRBV7-9 to TRBJ2-1; D is uncertain. The CDR3 contains 13 residues. The V end was cut by 5 bases, the J end by 5 bases, with 10 bases between. In germline, CDR1 is SEHNR, CDR2 FQNEAQ (reference sequence). CDR3 in amino acids: CASSTQPHNEQFF. The CDR3 DNA reads as TGTGCCAGCAGCACCCAACCCCACAATGAGCAGTTCTTC. Full variable domain (rest looked up from reference TRBV7-9 and TRBJ2-1): DTGVSQNPRHKITKRGQNVTFRCDPISEHNRLYWYRQTLGQGPEFLTYFQNEAQLEKSRLLSDRFSAERPKGSFSTLEIQRTEQGDSAMYLCASSTQPHNEQFFGPGTRLTVL.

V gene TRBV20-1 combines with J gene TRBJ2-7; possibly TRBD1 for D (6 bases). Germline V lookup: CDR1 DFQATT, CDR2 SNEGSKA (reference sequence). The V end lost 0 bases, the J end lost 0 bases, and 15 bases lay between the germline ends. CDR3 length: 16 residues. CDR3 loop: CSARDTRTVNSYEQYF. For the CDR3, the DNA is TGCAGTGCTAGAGATACACGGACAGTCAACTCCTACGAGCAGTACTTC.

This clonotype has just a few counts. This chain joins TRBV4-1 and TRBJ1-5; tentatively, D is TRBD1 (5 bases). This CDR3 contains 15 residues. Trimming removed 4 bases at V and 4 bases at J, with 14 bases between. Germline values: CDR1 MGHRA, CDR2 YSYEKL. The CDR3 loop is CASSRQILGNQPQHF. In nucleotides, the CDR3 is TGCGCCAGCAGCCGACAGATCCTTGGGAATCAGCCCCAGCATTTT.

The CDR3 here is CASSLTYQDRERYNEQFF. The CDR3 DNA reads TGTGCCAGCAGCCTTACATATCAAGACAGGGAACGCTACAATGAGCAGTTCTTC. The J gene is TRBJ2-1, the V gene TRBV7-9, with TRBD1 matching over 7 bases. J gave up 3 bases and V 5 bases, and 16 bases lay outside the gene matches. CDR1 SEHNR and CDR2 FQNEAQ come from the germline V gene (reference sequence). CDR3 size: 18 residues.

This clonotype has just a few counts. The junction does not match germline at one end; this may be a read error. The CDR3, as DNA: TGCAGTGCTAGAGCCATCGGGACTAGTAACGGGGAGTTGTTTTTT. Its translation: CSARAIGTSNGELFF. This chain links TRBV20-1 with TRBJ2-2; 8 positions agree with TRBD2. Per germline, CDR1 DFQATT and CDR2 SNEGSKA (reference sequence). This CDR3 contains 15 residues.

This clonotype has a count of ten or more. The chain joins TRBV20-1 to TRBJ2-7; D is uncertain. The germline V and J ends were trimmed by 0 bases and 6 bases, with 12 bases remaining between them. The CDR3 length is 13 residues. Germline CDR1 is DFQATT and CDR2 is SNEGSKA (reference sequence). CDR3 protein: CSARERQMGEQYF. The CDR3 DNA is TGCAGTGCTAGAGAGAGGCAAATGGGCGAGCAGTACTTC.

The chain is built from TRBV5-6 and TRBJ2-1; D gene ambiguous. This CDR3 has 15 amino acids. The germline V and J ends were trimmed by 5 bases and 0 bases, with 12 bases remaining between them. CDR1 and CDR2 from the germline V gene are SGHDT and YYEEEE. The CDR3 nucleotides read TGTGCCAGCAGACGGACCCAGAGCTCCTACAATGAGCAGTTCTTC. This sequence encodes CASRRTQSSYNEQFF.

The genes are TRBV6-8 and TRBJ2-4; D gene uncertain. Near its end, the DNA agrees better with TRBJ2-5, so the J call may be wrong. Germline V lookup: CDR1 MNHGY, CDR2 SAAAGT. The CDR3 is made up of 13 amino acids. In nucleotides, the CDR3 is TGTGCCAGCAGGTACGAAGGGTTGGAGACCCAGTACTTC. It translates to CASRYEGLETQYF.

The chain has TRBV7-9 and TRBJ2-7, with 11 bases lining up with TRBD2. The last part of the DNA fits TRBJ2-4 better; the J call may be wrong. This CDR3 is 16 amino acids long. Germline-derived CDR1 and CDR2 are SEHNR and FQNEAQ (reference sequence). As DNA, the CDR3 is TGTGCCAGCAGCTCCCTGACTAGCGGGGCGATAAACATTCAGTACTTC. Translation: CASSSLTSGAINIQYF.

V is TRBV5-1 and J is TRBJ1-2, with TRBD1 as a possible D gene (5 bases). V shed 5 bases and J shed 5 bases, with 10 bases lying between them. Germline V gene sequence: CDR1 SGHRS, CDR2 YFSETQ. The CDR3 is 12 residues long. CDR3 residues: CASRGTGYGYTF. The DNA of the CDR3 is TGCGCCAGCAGGGGTACAGGATATGGCTACACCTTC. The whole variable domain, filled in from reference TRBV5-1 and TRBJ1-2, reads KAGVTQTPRYLIKTRGQQVTLSCSPISGHRSVSWYQQTPGQGLQFLFEYFSETQRNKGNFPGRFSGRQFSNSRSEMNVSTLELGDSALYLCASRGTGYGYTFGSGTRLTVV.

The chain is built from TRBV6-1 and TRBJ2-5; D gene unclear. V lost 1 base and J lost 1, with 4 bases in between. Per germline, CDR1 MNHNS and CDR2 SASEGT. There are 13 residues in the CDR3. In DNA, the CDR3 is TGTGCCAGCAGTGAAGTCTCCCAAGAGACCCAGTACTTC. It specifies CASSEVSQETQYF.

This chain links TRBV29-1 with TRBJ1-5; D not certain. V was shortened by 7 bases and J by 0 bases, with 13 bases between the two germline ends. The CDR3 runs to 14 residues. The germline CDR1 and CDR2 sequences are SQVTM and ANQGSEA. The CDR3 sequence: CSASPGNSNQPQHF. The CDR3 coding sequence is TGCAGCGCCTCACCGGGGAATAGCAATCAGCCCCAGCATTTT.

The table lists this clonotype with a few counts. The chain links TRBV29-1 to TRBJ2-1, with D possibly being TRBD2 (5 bases). V lost 3 bases and J lost 7, with 13 bases in between. The CDR3 runs to 13 residues. Germline V gene sequence: CDR1 SQVTM, CDR2 ANQGSEA. CDR3 in DNA: TGCAGCGTTGACCCGGGAATGAAAAATGAGCAGTTCTTC. Protein product: CSVDPGMKNEQFF.